These T cell receptor beta chains were read from a single sample in a study of T cell clones after liver transplantation. Measured with immunoSEQ multiplex PCR; TCRdb has only the in-frame clones, and not every one. The sample contains some 57,000 clones, under 85% of which appear only once. Sequencing used CD4+ T cells from blood, obtained at the 22-month timepoint. The receptors here all came from a human patient who received a liver transplant. Part of the T cell pool may stem from the graft donor. The CDR3 runs from the conserved cysteine through the conserved F or W. The D gene is left open where the match is weak. Not every row has a clone size; where given, it reads once, few, many or a size class.

TRBV11-1	few	TRBD2	TRBJ2-1	TGTGCCAGCAGCTCGAAACTAGCGGGGGCCTACAATGAGCAGTTCTTC	CASSSKLAGAYNEQFF
TRBV4-1	-	TRBD2	TRBJ2-5	TGCGCCAGCAGCCCTGGTTGGGGGGGGAATCAGGAGACCCAGTACTTC	CASSPGWGGNQETQYF
TRBV30	-	-	TRBJ1-2	TGTGCCTGGAGTGATCAGGGGCCCTATGGCTACACCTTC	CAWSDQGPYGYTF
TRBV5-1	-	TRBD1	TRBJ1-1	TGCGCCAGCAGCACCGAGGGACAGGGTTTTACTGAAGCTTTCTTT	CASSTEGQGFTEAFF
TRBV5-4	-	-	TRBJ1-4	TGTGCCAGCAGCTTGGAGCCTGGGACTAATGAAAAACTGTTTTTT	CASSLEPGTNEKLFF
TRBV18	-	-	TRBJ1-6	TGTGCCAGCTCACAAAACGGAATGAGGGCCAATTCACCCCTCCACTTT	CASSQNGMRANSPLHF
TRBV6-6	-	-	TRBJ1-1	TGTGCCAGCAGTTACTCGCAGGGAGGAACTGAAGCTTTCTTT	CASSYSQGGTEAFF
TRBV6-5	-	-	TRBJ2-7	TGTGCCAGCAGGGCCGGGGACGCGAGCTCCTACGAGCAGTACTTC	CASRAGDASSYEQYF
TRBV14	few	-	TRBJ1-4	TGTGCCAGCAGCCAAGACCCGCACTGGGGGGCGGATGAAAAACTGTTTTTT	CASSQDPHWGADEKLFF
TRBV23-1	few	TRBD2	TRBJ2-5	TGCGCCAGCAGTCAGAAAAGGACTAGCGGGATAGGAGAGACCCAGTACTTC	CASSQKRTSGIGETQYF
TRBV5-4	-	-	TRBJ2-3	TGTGCCAGCAGCTTGGCCCAAGATACGCAGTATTTT	CASSLAQDTQYF
TRBV11-2	-	-	TRBJ1-6	TGTGCCAGCAGCCGGGAGAATTCACCCCTCCACTTT	CASSRENSPLHF
TRBV19	-	-	TRBJ2-5	TGTGCCAGTAGTATAGATATACGGGGGGCAGAGACCCAGTACTTC	CASSIDIRGAETQYF
TRBV6-5	-	-	TRBJ1-6	TGTGCCAGCACCACAGGAAATTCACCCCTCCACTTT	CASTTGNSPLHF
TRBV2	-	-	TRBJ2-2	TGTGCCAGCAGTTACGTGGCCGGGGAGCTGTTTTTT	CASSYVAGELFF
TRBV28	-	TRBD2	TRBJ2-1	TGTGCCAGCAGTTCGGGGGGTAGTTTTGGGGATTTTCTTTTCTTC	CASSSGGSFGDFLFF
TRBV11-2	few	-	TRBJ2-2	TGTGCCAGCAGCTTCGGGGTCGGCACCGGGGAGCTGTTTTTT	CASSFGVGTGELFF
TRBV7-9	few	-	TRBJ2-7	TGTGCCAGCAGCTCCCGGGGGAGGGGGTCCTACGAGCAGTACTTC	CASSSRGRGSYEQYF
TRBV5-1	-	TRBD1	TRBJ2-7	TGCGCCAGCAGCCTAATGACAGGGGCAGGAGAGCAGTACTTC	CASSLMTGAGEQYF
TRBV2	-	TRBD2	TRBJ2-7	TGTGCCAGCAGTGAAATGGCGGGGGGTCCGTACGAGCAGTACTTC	CASSEMAGGPYEQYF
TRBV25-1	few	-	TRBJ1-1	TGTGCCAGCAGAGATCAACTTGGAGCTGAAGCTTTCTTT	CASRDQLGAEAFF
TRBV28	-	TRBD1	TRBJ1-5	TGTGCCAGCAGTCGGGGACAGGGGGCAGGAAGCAATCAGCCCCAGCATTTT	CASSRGQGAGSNQPQHF
TRBV19	few	-	TRBJ2-4	TGTGCCAGTACCTCCCGCGGGGTCGGAAACATTCAGTACTTC	CASTSRGVGNIQYF
TRBV28	-	-	TRBJ1-1	TGTGCCAGCAGTTTGGCAGGGATCAACACTGAAGCTTTCTTT	CASSLAGINTEAFF
TRBV7-9	-	-	TRBJ2-2	TGTGCCAGCAGCAAAAATGACAGGCGCTCCGGGGAGCTGTTTTTT	CASSKNDRRSGELFF
TRBV27	-	-	TRBJ2-7	TGTGCCAGCAGTTTACAGGTCGGCCCCCTCTACGAGCAGTACTTC	CASSLQVGPLYEQYF
TRBV2	-	-	TRBJ2-6	TGTGCCAGCATCCTTTTTACTGGGGCCAACGTCCTGACTTTC	CASILFTGANVLTF
TRBV30	-	-	TRBJ2-5	TGTGCCTGGGGGACTTATCAAGAGACCCAGTACTTC	CAWGTYQETQYF
TRBV5-1	-	TRBD1	TRBJ2-2	TGCGCCAGCAGCCACCTAGGGGGCGAAGCAACCGGGGAGCTGTTTTTT	CASSHLGGEATGELFF
TRBV11-2	-	-	TRBJ1-5	TGTGCCAGCAGCTTAGGCGTCAATCAGCCCCAGCATTTT	CASSLGVNQPQHF
TRBV11-2	-	TRBD2	TRBJ2-7	TGTGCCAGCAGCCCCGGGACTAGCGGGGCCACCGCCTACGAGCAGTACTTC	CASSPGTSGATAYEQYF
TRBV29-1	-	TRBD1	TRBJ1-4	TGCAGCGTTAAGACAGGGGGTGAAAAACTGTTTTTT	CSVKTGGEKLFF
TRBV30	-	-	TRBJ1-4	TGTGCCTGGAGTGCCCCTACCGTGGCGGGGCTTGGGGAAAAACTGTTTTTT	CAWSAPTVAGLGEKLFF
TRBV2	-	TRBD1	TRBJ1-1	TGTGCCAGCAGGGAGGGACAGGGAAACACTGAAGCTTTCTTT	CASREGQGNTEAFF